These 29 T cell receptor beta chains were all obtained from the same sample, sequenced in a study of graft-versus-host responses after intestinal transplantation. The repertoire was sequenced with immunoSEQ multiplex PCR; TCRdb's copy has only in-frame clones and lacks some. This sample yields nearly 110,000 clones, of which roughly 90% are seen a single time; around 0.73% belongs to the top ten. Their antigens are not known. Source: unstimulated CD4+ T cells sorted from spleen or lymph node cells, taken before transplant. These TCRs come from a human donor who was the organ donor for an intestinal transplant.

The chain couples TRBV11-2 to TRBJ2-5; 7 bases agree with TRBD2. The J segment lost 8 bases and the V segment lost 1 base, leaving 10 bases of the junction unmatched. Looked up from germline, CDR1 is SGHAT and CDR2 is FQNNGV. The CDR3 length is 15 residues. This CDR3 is CASSLGLADPGTQYF. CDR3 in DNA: TGTGCCAGCAGCTTAGGGCTAGCGGACCCCGGAACCCAGTACTTC.

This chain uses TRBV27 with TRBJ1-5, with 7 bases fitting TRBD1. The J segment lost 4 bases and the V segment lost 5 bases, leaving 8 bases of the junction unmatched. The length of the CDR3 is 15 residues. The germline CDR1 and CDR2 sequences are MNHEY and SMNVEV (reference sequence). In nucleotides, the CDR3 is TGTGCCAGCAGTACTCAGGGGGGGCGGAATCAGCCCCAGCATTTT. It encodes CASSTQGGRNQPQHF.

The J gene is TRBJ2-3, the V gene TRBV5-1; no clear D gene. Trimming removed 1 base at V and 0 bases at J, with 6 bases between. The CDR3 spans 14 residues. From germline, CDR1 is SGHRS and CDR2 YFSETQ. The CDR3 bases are TGCGCCAGCAGCTTGACTATAAGCACAGATACGCAGTATTTT. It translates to CASSLTISTDTQYF.

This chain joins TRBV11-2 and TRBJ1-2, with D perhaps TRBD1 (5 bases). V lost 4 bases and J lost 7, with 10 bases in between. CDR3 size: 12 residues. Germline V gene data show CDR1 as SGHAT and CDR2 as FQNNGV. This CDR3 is CASSSEGSGYTF. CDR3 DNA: TGTGCCAGCAGCTCCGAGGGGTCTGGCTACACCTTC.

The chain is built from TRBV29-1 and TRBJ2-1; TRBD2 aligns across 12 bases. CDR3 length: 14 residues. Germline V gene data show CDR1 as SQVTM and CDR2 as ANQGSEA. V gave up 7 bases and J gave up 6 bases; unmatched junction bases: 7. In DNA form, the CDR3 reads TGCAGCGCTAGCGGGGGGGCTAGTCCCAATGAGCAGTTCTTC. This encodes CSASGGASPNEQFF.

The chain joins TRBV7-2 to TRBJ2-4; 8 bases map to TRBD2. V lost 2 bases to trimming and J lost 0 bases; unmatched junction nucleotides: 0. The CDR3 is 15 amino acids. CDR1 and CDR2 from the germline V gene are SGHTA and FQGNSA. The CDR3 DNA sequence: TGTGCCAGCAGCTTACTAGCGGGAGCCAAAAACATTCAGTACTTC. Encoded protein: CASSLLAGAKNIQYF. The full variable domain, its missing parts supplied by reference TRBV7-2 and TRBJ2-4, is GAGVSQSPSNKVTEKGKDVELRCDPISGHTALYWYRQSLGQGLEFLIYFQGNSAPDKSGLPSDRFSAERTGGSVSTLTIQRTQQEDSAVYLCASSLLAGAKNIQYFGAGTRLSVL.

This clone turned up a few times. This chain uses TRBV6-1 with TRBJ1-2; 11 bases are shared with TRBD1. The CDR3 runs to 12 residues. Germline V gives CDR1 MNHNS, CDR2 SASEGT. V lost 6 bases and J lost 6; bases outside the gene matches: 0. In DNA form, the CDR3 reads TGTGCCAGCAGGGGACAGGGGGATGGCTACACCTTC. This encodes CASRGQGDGYTF.

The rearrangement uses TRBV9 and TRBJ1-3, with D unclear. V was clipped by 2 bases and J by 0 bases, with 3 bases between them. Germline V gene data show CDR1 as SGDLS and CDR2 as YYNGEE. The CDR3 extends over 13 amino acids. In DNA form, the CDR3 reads TGTGCCAGCAGCGTCCTCTCTGGAAACACCATATATTTT. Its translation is CASSVLSGNTIYF.

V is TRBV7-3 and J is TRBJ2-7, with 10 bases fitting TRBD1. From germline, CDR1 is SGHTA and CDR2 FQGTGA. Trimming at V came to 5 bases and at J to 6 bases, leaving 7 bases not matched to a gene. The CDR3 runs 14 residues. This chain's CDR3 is CASSPGQGIGEQYF. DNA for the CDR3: TGTGCCAGCAGCCCGGGACAGGGGATAGGCGAGCAGTACTTC.

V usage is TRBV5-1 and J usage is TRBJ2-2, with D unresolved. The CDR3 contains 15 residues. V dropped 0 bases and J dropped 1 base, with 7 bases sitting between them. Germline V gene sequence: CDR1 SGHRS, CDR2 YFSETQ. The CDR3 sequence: CASSLVPKNTGELFF. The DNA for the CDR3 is TGCGCCAGCAGCTTGGTTCCCAAGAACACCGGGGAGCTGTTTTTT.

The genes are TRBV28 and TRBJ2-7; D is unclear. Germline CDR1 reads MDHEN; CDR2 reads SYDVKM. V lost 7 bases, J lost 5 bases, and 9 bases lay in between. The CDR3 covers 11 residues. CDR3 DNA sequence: TGTGCCAGCACCAACAGCCACGAGCAGTACTTC. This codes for CASTNSHEQYF.

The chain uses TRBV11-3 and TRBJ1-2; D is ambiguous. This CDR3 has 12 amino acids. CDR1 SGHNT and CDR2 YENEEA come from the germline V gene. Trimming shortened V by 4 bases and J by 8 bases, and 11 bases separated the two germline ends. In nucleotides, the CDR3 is TGTGCCAGCAGCTCGACCAATTACGGCTACACCTTC. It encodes CASSSTNYGYTF.

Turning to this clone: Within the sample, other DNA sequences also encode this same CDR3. The CDR3 region has the DNA TGTGCCAGCAGCTTGGCCAGGGGAGAGACCCAGTACTTC. This encodes CASSLARGETQYF. J is TRBJ2-5 and V is TRBV5-6; TRBD1 is a possible D gene (6 bases). Trimming left V 0 bases short and J 4 bases short, with 7 bases between. CDR1 is SGHDT and CDR2 is YYEEEE in the germline V gene. The CDR3 is made up of 13 amino acids.

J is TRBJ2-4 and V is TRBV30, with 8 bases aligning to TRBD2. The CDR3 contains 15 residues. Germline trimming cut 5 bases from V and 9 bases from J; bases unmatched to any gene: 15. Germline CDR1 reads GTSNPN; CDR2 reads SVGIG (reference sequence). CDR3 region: CAWGGKGLADIIQYF. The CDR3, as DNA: TGTGCCTGGGGGGGGAAAGGACTAGCCGACATCATTCAGTACTTC.

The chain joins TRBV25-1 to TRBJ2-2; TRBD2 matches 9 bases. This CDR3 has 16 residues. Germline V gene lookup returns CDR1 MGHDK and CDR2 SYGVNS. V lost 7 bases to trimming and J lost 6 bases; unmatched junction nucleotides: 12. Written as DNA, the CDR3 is TGTGCCAGCATGGGCCACGGGACTAGCATGTCCGGGGAGCTGTTTTTT. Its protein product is CASMGHGTSMSGELFF.

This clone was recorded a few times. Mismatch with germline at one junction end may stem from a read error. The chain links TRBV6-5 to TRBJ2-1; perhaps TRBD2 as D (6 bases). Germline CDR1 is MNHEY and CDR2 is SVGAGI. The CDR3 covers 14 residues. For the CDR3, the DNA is TGTGCCAGCAGCTACTCGACTAGAGGCAATGAGCAGTTCTTC. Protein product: CASSYSTRGNEQFF.

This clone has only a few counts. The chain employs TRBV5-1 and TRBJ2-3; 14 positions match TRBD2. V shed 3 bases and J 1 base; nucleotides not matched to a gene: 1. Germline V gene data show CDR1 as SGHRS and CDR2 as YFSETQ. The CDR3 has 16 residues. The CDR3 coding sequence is TGCGCCAGCAGCTCGGGACTAGCGGGGGGCACAGATACGCAGTATTTT. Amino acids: CASSSGLAGGTDTQYF.

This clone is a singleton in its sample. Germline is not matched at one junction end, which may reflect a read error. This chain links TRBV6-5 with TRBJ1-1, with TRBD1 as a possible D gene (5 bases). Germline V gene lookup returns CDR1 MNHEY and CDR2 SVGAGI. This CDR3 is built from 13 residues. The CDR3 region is CASSVRRGWSGPF. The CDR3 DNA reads TGTGCCAGCAGTGTACGGAGAGGGTGGTCGGGGCCTTTT.

The chain's CDR3 is CASSPRGDSGELFF. In DNA, the CDR3 is TGTGCCAGCAGCCCTAGGGGGGACTCCGGGGAGCTGTTTTTT. The chain links TRBV5-6 to TRBJ2-2; tentatively, D is TRBD1 or TRBD2 (6 bases each). CDR3 length: 14 residues. The germline gives CDR1 SGHDT, CDR2 YYEEEE. With 4 bases removed from V and 6 bases from J, the gap between germline ends came to 13 bases.

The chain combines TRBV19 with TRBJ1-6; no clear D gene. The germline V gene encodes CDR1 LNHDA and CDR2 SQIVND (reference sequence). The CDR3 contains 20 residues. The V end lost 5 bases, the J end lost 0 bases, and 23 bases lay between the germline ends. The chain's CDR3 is CASSVLLRPFLSSYNSPLHF. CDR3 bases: TGTGCCAGTAGTGTCCTTTTGAGGCCCTTTTTGAGCTCCTATAATTCACCCCTCCACTTT.

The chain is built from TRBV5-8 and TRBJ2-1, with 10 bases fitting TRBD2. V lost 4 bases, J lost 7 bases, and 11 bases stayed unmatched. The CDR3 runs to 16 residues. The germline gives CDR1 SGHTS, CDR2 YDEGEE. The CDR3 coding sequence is TGTGCCAGCAGCGCCCAACCGGGACTAGCGAGTAATGAGCAGTTCTTC. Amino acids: CASSAQPGLASNEQFF. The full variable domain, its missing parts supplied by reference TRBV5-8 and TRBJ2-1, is EAGVTQSPTHLIKTRGQQATLRCSPISGHTSVYWYQQALGLGLQFLLWYDEGEERNRGNFPPRFSGRQFPNYSSELNVNALELEDSALYLCASSAQPGLASNEQFFGPGTRLTVL.

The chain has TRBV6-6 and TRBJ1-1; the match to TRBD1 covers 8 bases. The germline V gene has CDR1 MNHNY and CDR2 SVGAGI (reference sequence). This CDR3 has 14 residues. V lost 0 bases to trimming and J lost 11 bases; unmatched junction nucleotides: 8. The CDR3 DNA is TGTGCCAGCAGTTACTCGACCGGCAGGGACAGGGCTTTCTTT. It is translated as CASSYSTGRDRAFF.

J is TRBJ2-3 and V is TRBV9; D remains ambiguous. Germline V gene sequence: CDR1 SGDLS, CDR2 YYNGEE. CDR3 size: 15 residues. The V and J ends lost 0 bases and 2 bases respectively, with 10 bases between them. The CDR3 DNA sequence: TGTGCCAGCAGCGTAGGGTACATAAACACAGATACGCAGTATTTT. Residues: CASSVGYINTDTQYF.

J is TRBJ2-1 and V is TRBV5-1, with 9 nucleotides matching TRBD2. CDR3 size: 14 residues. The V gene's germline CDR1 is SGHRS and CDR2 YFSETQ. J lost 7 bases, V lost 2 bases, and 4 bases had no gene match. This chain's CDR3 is CASSFSGSSNEQFF. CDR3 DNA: TGCGCCAGCAGCTTTAGCGGGAGTTCAAATGAGCAGTTCTTC.

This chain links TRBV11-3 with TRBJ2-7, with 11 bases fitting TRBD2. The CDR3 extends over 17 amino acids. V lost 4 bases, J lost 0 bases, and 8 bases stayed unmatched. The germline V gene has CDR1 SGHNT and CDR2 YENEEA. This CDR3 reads CASSSGGLAGLSYEQYF. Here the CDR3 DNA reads TGTGCCAGCAGCTCGGGAGGACTAGCGGGCCTCTCCTACGAGCAGTACTTC.

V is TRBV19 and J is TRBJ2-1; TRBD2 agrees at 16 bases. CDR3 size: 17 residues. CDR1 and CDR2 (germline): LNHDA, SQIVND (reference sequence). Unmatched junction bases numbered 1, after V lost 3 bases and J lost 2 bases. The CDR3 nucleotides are TGTGCCAGTAGTATGGGGACTAGCGGGGGGGCCTACAATGAGCAGTTCTTC. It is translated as CASSMGTSGGAYNEQFF.

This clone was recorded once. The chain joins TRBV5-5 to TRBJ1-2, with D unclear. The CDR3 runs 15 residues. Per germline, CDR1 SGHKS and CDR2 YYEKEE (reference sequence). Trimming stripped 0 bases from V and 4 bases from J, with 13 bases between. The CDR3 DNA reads TGTGCCAGCAGCTTGGTACAGACATATTCCTATGGCTACACCTTC. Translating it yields CASSLVQTYSYGYTF.

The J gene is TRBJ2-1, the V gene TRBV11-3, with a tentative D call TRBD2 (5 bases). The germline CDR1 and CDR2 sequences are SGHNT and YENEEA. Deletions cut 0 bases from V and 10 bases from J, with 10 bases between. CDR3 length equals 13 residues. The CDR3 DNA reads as TGTGCCAGCAGCTTAGAGGAGGTGGGGGAGCAGTTCTTC. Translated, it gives CASSLEEVGEQFF.

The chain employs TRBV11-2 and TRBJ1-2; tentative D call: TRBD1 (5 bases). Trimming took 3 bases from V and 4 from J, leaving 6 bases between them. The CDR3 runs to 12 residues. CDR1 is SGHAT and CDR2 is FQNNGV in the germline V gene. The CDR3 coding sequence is TGTGCCAGCAGCTTTGACAGCTATGGCTACACCTTC. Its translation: CASSFDSYGYTF.